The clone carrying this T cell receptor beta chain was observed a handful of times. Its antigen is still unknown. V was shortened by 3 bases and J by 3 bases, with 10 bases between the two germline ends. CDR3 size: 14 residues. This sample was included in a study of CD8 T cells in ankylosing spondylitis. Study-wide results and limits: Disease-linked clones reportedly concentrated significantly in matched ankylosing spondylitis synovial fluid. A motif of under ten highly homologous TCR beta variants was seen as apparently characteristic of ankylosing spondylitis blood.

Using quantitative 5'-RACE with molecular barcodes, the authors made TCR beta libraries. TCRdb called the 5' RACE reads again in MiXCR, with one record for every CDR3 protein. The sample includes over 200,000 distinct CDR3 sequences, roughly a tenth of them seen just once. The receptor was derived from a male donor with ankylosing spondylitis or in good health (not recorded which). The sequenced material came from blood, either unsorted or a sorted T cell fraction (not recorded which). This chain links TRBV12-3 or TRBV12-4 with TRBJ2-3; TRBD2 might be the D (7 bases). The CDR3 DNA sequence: TGTGCCAGCAGTTTTAGGGGGGGGACAGATACGCAGTATTTT. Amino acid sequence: CASSFRGGTDTQYF.